The rows below give T cell receptor beta chains drawn from one sample of a study of blood T cell repertoires in COVID-19. Sequencing was performed with immunoSEQ multiplex PCR; in TCRdb, only in-frame clones are kept and a portion is missing. The table has 15,000 to 20,000 clones, more than 65% seen once. Material for sequencing was peripheral blood. The receptors were gathered from a human donor in a cohort sampled during active COVID-19. CDR3s include the opening cysteine and the closing phenylalanine or tryptophan. Each record gives: CDR3 length, V gene, J gene, CDR3 protein.

length: 13; V: TRBV6-5; J: TRBJ1-4; CDR3: CASRKEANEKLFF
length: 16; V: TRBV19; J: TRBJ1-2; CDR3: CASSIRHSGTNYGYTF
length: 14; V: TRBV19; J: TRBJ1-1; CDR3: CASRQPPGVTEAFF
length: 16; V: TRBV28; J: TRBJ1-5; CDR3: CASSLPGGTYNQPQHF
length: 18; V: TRBV28; J: TRBJ2-5; CDR3: CASSPPGLAGTYQETQYF
length: 15; V: TRBV20-1; J: TRBJ1-3; CDR3: CSASGDRISGNTIYF
length: 19; V: TRBV6-2/TRBV6-3; J: TRBJ1-2; CDR3: CASSYPNDIGGPTNYGYTF
length: 15; V: TRBV7-6; J: TRBJ2-2; CDR3: CASSSTSGRTGELFF
length: 15; V: TRBV7-2; J: TRBJ2-5; CDR3: CASSLGSRAKETQYF
length: 14; V: TRBV29-1; J: TRBJ2-1; CDR3: CSAVITSGSLEQFF
length: 14; V: TRBV9; J: TRBJ1-1; CDR3: CASSPGHGRTEAFF
length: 13; V: TRBV11-3; J: TRBJ2-1; CDR3: CASSLLGGGEQFF
length: 15; V: TRBV6-1; J: TRBJ2-7; CDR3: CASSDKGSGGGEQYF
length: 15; V: TRBV4-2; J: TRBJ2-1; CDR3: CASSPGDMGHAEQFF
length: 16; V: TRBV11-2; J: TRBJ2-7; CDR3: CASRGRDTSGFFEQYF
length: 14; V: TRBV5-6; J: TRBJ1-4; CDR3: CASRSTANNEKLFF
length: 16; V: TRBV5-8; J: TRBJ2-7; CDR3: CASRHTTSGISYEQYF
length: 13; V: TRBV2; J: TRBJ1-2; CDR3: CASSQGGGDGYTF
length: 19; V: TRBV23-1; J: TRBJ2-3; CDR3: CASSQPPRGRDSFTDTQYF
length: 15; V: TRBV6-5; J: TRBJ1-2; CDR3: CASSRTGQGNYGYTF
length: 14; V: TRBV27; J: TRBJ2-7; CDR3: CASSPTGQPYEQYF
length: 16; V: TRBV5-1; J: TRBJ1-4; CDR3: CASSLGGTATNEKLFF
length: 16; V: TRBV19; J: TRBJ1-6; CDR3: CASSTGFMLPNSPLHF
length: 15; V: TRBV25-1; J: TRBJ1-2; CDR3: CASSEPGQGYGGYTF
length: 14; V: TRBV27; J: TRBJ2-5; CDR3: CASSERGAQETQYF
length: 15; V: TRBV24-1; J: TRBJ2-3; CDR3: CATPAAGGARDTQYF
length: 16; V: TRBV3-1/TRBV3-2; J: TRBJ2-6; CDR3: CASSQLQGSGANVLTF
length: 18; V: TRBV5-1; J: TRBJ2-1; CDR3: CASSLELAGYRSYNEQFF
length: 15; V: TRBV5-1; J: TRBJ2-4; CDR3: CASSLVAGAGNIQYF
length: 17; V: TRBV9; J: TRBJ1-5; CDR3: CASSPPRTGVTHQPQHF
length: 15; V: TRBV6-5; J: TRBJ2-1; CDR3: CASRARQGSYNEQFF
length: 13; V: TRBV27; J: TRBJ2-7; CDR3: CASSYREGREQYF
length: 16; V: TRBV2; J: TRBJ2-5; CDR3: CASSELGQTPVETQYF
length: 14; V: TRBV18; J: TRBJ2-2; CDR3: CASSPIQNTGELFF
length: 14; V: TRBV7-2; J: TRBJ2-2; CDR3: CASSYLGNTGELFF
length: 17; V: TRBV19; J: TRBJ2-7; CDR3: CASSIDAEIAGSYEQYF
length: 15; V: TRBV5-1; J: TRBJ2-7; CDR3: CASSLGGTGSYEQYF
length: 17; V: TRBV29-1; J: TRBJ2-6; CDR3: CSVGVGTGVSGANVLTF
length: 17; V: TRBV19; J: TRBJ2-2; CDR3: CASSISGQGANTGELFF
length: 14; V: TRBV7-9; J: TRBJ1-2; CDR3: CASSLADRNYGYTF
length: 16; V: TRBV2; J: TRBJ2-4; CDR3: CASRAASGRELNIQYF
length: 14; V: TRBV19; J: TRBJ1-2; CDR3: CASSIPNRFFGYTF
length: 16; V: TRBV2; J: TRBJ1-5; CDR3: CASSGSAGYSNQPQHF
length: 13; V: TRBV19; J: TRBJ1-2; CDR3: CASSLGQTYGYTF
length: 13; V: TRBV5-4; J: TRBJ2-5; CDR3: CASSLDRVETQYF
length: 16; V: TRBV7-6; J: TRBJ2-7; CDR3: CASSIPTSGSSYEQYF
length: 15; V: TRBV11-1; J: TRBJ2-5; CDR3: CASSSSALRSETQYF
length: 17; V: TRBV7-6; J: TRBJ2-2; CDR3: CASSDLTGGEDTGELFF
length: 13; V: TRBV6-5; J: TRBJ2-7; CDR3: CASSRGPGYEQYF
length: 15; V: TRBV7-8; J: TRBJ2-1; CDR3: CASSQDRAPWDEQFF
length: 15; V: TRBV6-6; J: TRBJ2-5; CDR3: CASSYSQLAGETQYF
length: 14; V: TRBV5-1; J: TRBJ1-2; CDR3: CASSPQGTNYGYTF
length: 13; V: TRBV29-1; J: TRBJ2-7; CDR3: CSVEGTGRYEQYF
length: 15; V: TRBV2; J: TRBJ2-2; CDR3: CASTAGGSGTGELFF
length: 16; V: TRBV5-4; J: TRBJ1-2; CDR3: CASSPTLDRANYGYTF
length: 14; V: TRBV5-4; J: TRBJ2-5; CDR3: CASSRRDRNETQYF